Listed below are T cell receptor beta chains from one sample, sequenced in a study of OX40 agonist ivuxolimab in advanced cancers. TCRdb's copy holds only in-frame clones and misses some; the assay was immunoSEQ multiplex PCR. The table lists tens of thousands of clones, about 86% of them singletons. The sequencing used CD4+ or CD8+ T cells sorted from blood, collected in a trial of the OX40 agonist ivuxolimab. These receptors were collected from an adult with an advanced solid tumor such as melanoma, head and neck, liver or kidney cancer. Both conserved end residues are part of each CDR3. The D gene is left open where the match is weak. Clone size, where shown, is once, few, many, or a class for clones that have expanded.

D	V	J	size	CDR3	DNA
.	TRBV28	TRBJ1-4	few	CATGQTINEKLFF	TGTGCCACTGGACAGACCATTAATGAAAAACTGTTTTTT
.	TRBV5-1	TRBJ2-3	.	CASRIADRTDTQYF	TGCGCCAGCAGGATAGCGGATCGCACAGATACGCAGTATTTT
.	TRBV6-5	TRBJ2-7	.	CASSPRRDFSYEQYF	TGTGCCAGCAGCCCCAGGCGGGATTTTTCCTACGAGCAGTACTTC
.	TRBV5-1	TRBJ2-1	.	CASSLVGGHYNEQFF	TGCGCCAGCAGCTTGGTCGGCGGGCACTACAATGAGCAGTTCTTC
.	TRBV27	TRBJ1-6	.	CASSSFSGNSPLHF	TGTGCCAGCAGTTCCTTCAGTGGAAATTCACCCCTCCACTTT
.	TRBV28	TRBJ1-1	.	CASENGGYTEAFF	TGTGCCAGCGAGAATGGGGGGTACACTGAAGCTTTCTTT
.	TRBV15	TRBJ1-4	.	CATSRGRTEEKLFF	TGTGCCACCAGCAGAGGGAGAACCGAAGAAAAACTGTTTTTT
TRBD1	TRBV11-2	TRBJ2-7	.	CASSFRTGGYEQYF	TGTGCCAGCAGCTTTCGGACAGGGGGCTACGAGCAGTACTTC
TRBD1	TRBV18	TRBJ2-7	.	CASSPTGGPRYEQYF	TGTGCCAGCTCACCCACAGGGGGCCCGCGCTACGAGCAGTACTTC
.	TRBV4-1	TRBJ2-2	few	CASSQGVGANTGELFF	TGCGCCAGCAGCCAAGGGGTCGGAGCTAACACCGGGGAGCTGTTTTTT
TRBD2	TRBV7-9	TRBJ2-1	.	CASSIFSGDSYNEQFF	TGTGCCAGCAGCATCTTTAGCGGGGACTCCTACAATGAGCAGTTCTTC
.	TRBV19	TRBJ1-4	.	CASSISSGGEKLFF	TGTGCCAGTAGTATATCGAGTGGCGGTGAAAAACTGTTTTTT
.	TRBV6-5	TRBJ2-2	.	CACMRGYGAGELFF	TGTGCCTGCATGAGGGGTTATGGGGCCGGGGAGCTGTTTTTT
TRBD2	TRBV9	TRBJ2-1	.	CASSVGTSGSPRSYNEQFF	TGTGCCAGCAGCGTGGGGACTAGCGGGAGTCCGAGGTCCTACAATGAGCAGTTCTTC
.	TRBV5-6	TRBJ2-6	few	CASSHRAGANVLTF	TGTGCCAGCAGCCACAGGGCTGGGGCCAACGTCCTGACTTTC
.	TRBV5-1	TRBJ2-5	.	CASSLGQGMETQYF	TGCGCCAGCAGCTTGGGGCAGGGGATGGAGACCCAGTACTTC
.	TRBV5-1	TRBJ2-7	.	CASSGHSGEHGYEQYF	TGCGCCAGCAGCGGACACTCAGGGGAGCATGGCTACGAGCAGTACTTC
.	TRBV7-2	TRBJ2-3	.	CASSIGDTQYF	TGTGCCAGCAGCATCGGAGATACGCAGTATTTT
.	TRBV28	TRBJ2-7	once	CASSHQGGGRYF	TGTGCCAGCAGCCACCAGGGGGGGGGCAGGTACTTC
.	TRBV5-1	TRBJ2-5	.	CASSAPDADMETQYF	TGCGCCAGCAGCGCCCCGGACGCAGACATGGAGACCCAGTACTTC
.	TRBV28	TRBJ1-5	.	CASSLNGDNNQPQHF	TGTGCCAGCAGTTTAAACGGGGACAACAATCAGCCCCAGCATTTT
.	TRBV6-5	TRBJ2-7	.	CASSYSREIGNEQYF	TGTGCCAGCAGTTACTCGAGAGAGATCGGGAACGAGCAGTACTTC
TRBD2	TRBV7-7	TRBJ2-1	.	CASSLGLAGVREQFF	TGTGCTAGCAGTTTGGGACTAGCGGGAGTAAGAGAGCAGTTCTTC
.	TRBV6-5	TRBJ1-5	.	CASSPLAYSNQPQHF	TGTGCCAGCAGTCCCCTTGCCTATAGCAATCAGCCCCAGCATTTT
.	TRBV19	TRBJ2-2	.	CASSNLLGTGELFF	TGTGCCAGTAGTAACCTTTTGGGGACCGGGGAGCTGTTTTTT
TRBD1	TRBV19	TRBJ1-2	.	CASGDRDSYGYTF	TGTGCCAGTGGGGACAGGGACTCCTATGGCTACACCTTC
.	TRBV28	TRBJ1-5	.	CASSLGGVRQPQHF	TGTGCCAGCAGTTTGGGAGGGGTGCGTCAGCCCCAGCATTTT
TRBD1	TRBV28	TRBJ2-7	.	CASRAPGTDYEQYF	TGTGCCAGCAGGGCTCCCGGGACAGACTACGAGCAGTACTTC
.	TRBV7-2	TRBJ2-5	.	CASSLISAAAVYEQYF	.
TRBD1	TRBV5-4	TRBJ1-4	.	CASSGGTATNEKLFF	TGTGCCAGCAGCGGAGGGACAGCAACTAATGAAAAACTGTTTTTT
.	TRBV7-6	TRBJ1-3	once	CASSLGFGNTIYF	TGTGCCAGCAGCTTAGGGTTCGGAAACACCATATATTTT
TRBD1	TRBV19	TRBJ1-2	.	CASTPQGPLNYGYTF	TGTGCCAGTACTCCACAGGGGCCCCTTAACTATGGCTACACCTTC
.	TRBV9	TRBJ1-3	.	CASSVRAGTAASGNTIYF	TGTGCCAGCAGCGTGAGAGCCGGGACTGCAGCCTCTGGAAACACCATATATTTT
TRBD1	TRBV30	TRBJ1-1	few	CAWGVGQKVTEAFF	TGTGCCTGGGGGGTGGGACAGAAAGTCACTGAAGCTTTCTTT
TRBD2	TRBV4-3	TRBJ2-3	.	CASSPSPGLAGPDTQYF	TGCGCCAGCAGCCCTTCCCCGGGACTAGCGGGACCAGATACGCAGTATTTT
.	TRBV15	TRBJ1-5	.	CATSISGGNQPQHF	TGTGCCACCAGCATATCAGGGGGCAATCAGCCCCAGCATTTT
.	TRBV2	TRBJ2-1	.	CASSDYTDNEQFF	TGTGCCAGCAGTGACTACACCGACAATGAGCAGTTCTTC
TRBD2	TRBV5-1	TRBJ2-1	.	CASMPGTSVNEQFF	TGCGCCAGCATGCCGGGGACTAGCGTGAATGAGCAGTTCTTC
.	TRBV27	TRBJ2-7	.	CASSFSIANEQYF	TGTGCCAGCAGTTTCAGTATTGCTAACGAGCAGTACTTC
TRBD1	TRBV7-2	TRBJ2-7	.	CASSPGTEYEQYF	TGTGCCAGCAGCCCGGGGACAGAGTACGAGCAGTACTTC
.	TRBV5-4	TRBJ2-3	once	CASSLGPGTTDTQYF	TGTGCCAGCAGCTTGGGGCCAGGCACCACAGATACGCAGTATTTT
.	TRBV5-1	TRBJ1-2	.	CASRPQPAGYGYTF	TGCGCCAGCAGACCTCAACCGGCGGGCTATGGCTACACCTTC
.	TRBV28	TRBJ1-6	.	CASMVGPNNSPLHF	TGTGCCAGCATGGTCGGACCTAATAATTCACCCCTCCACTTT
TRBD2	TRBV2	TRBJ2-7	.	CASMTSGLTYEQYF	TGTGCCAGTATGACTAGCGGCCTTACCTACGAGCAGTACTTC
.	TRBV28	TRBJ1-5	few	CASSFGYQPQHF	TGTGCCAGCAGTTTCGGCTATCAGCCCCAGCATTTT
.	TRBV2	TRBJ2-3	.	CAGRTDTDTQYF	TGTGCCGGAAGGACGGACACAGATACGCAGTATTTT
TRBD2	TRBV7-9	TRBJ2-1	few	CASSSYKGSGRIEFF	TGTGCCAGCAGCTCATACAAAGGTAGCGGGAGAATCGAGTTCTTC
TRBD2	TRBV11-2	TRBJ2-7	.	CASSLGTSGRAEQYF	TGTGCCAGCAGCCTCGGGACTAGCGGGAGAGCAGAGCAGTACTTC
TRBD1	TRBV7-2	TRBJ1-2	.	CASSLITTGMDGYTF	TGTGCCAGCAGCTTAATTACGACAGGGATGGATGGCTACACCTTC
TRBD1	TRBV19	TRBJ1-2	.	CASKRDRGDYGYTF	TGTGCCAGTAAGAGGGACAGGGGGGACTATGGCTACACCTTC
.	TRBV6-4	TRBJ2-4	.	CASSDSRRRGTKNIQYF	TGTGCCAGCAGTGACTCGAGGAGAAGGGGGACCAAAAACATTCAGTACTTC
.	TRBV7-9	TRBJ1-4	.	CASSPGRQTGATNEKLFF	TGTGCCAGCAGCCCGGGGAGGCAGACGGGTGCAACTAATGAAAAACTGTTTTTT
TRBD1	TRBV10-1	TRBJ1-3	few	CANTGGFCSGNTIYF	TGCGCCAACACAGGGGGCTTTTGCTCTGGAAACACCATATATTTT
TRBD1	TRBV2	TRBJ2-1	.	CASTTGFNEQFF	TGTGCCAGCACGACAGGGTTCAATGAGCAGTTCTTC
.	TRBV18	TRBJ2-5	.	CASSRRGQSQETQYF	TGTGCCAGCTCACGGAGGGGACAGTCTCAAGAGACCCAGTACTTC
.	TRBV2	TRBJ1-5	.	CASSDRLAGADEPQHF	TGTGCCAGCAGTGACCGCCTGGCAGGGGCGGATGAGCCCCAGCATTTT
TRBD1	TRBV13	TRBJ2-7	.	CASSQYRDRGLYEQYF	TGTGCCAGCAGCCAATACCGGGACAGGGGGCTCTACGAGCAGTACTTC